The source of this TCR beta chain is a study of T and B cells in COVID-19 patients. Findings and caveats of the study: No sequencing was yet done of CD4+, regulatory or CD8+ subsets, or of SARS-CoV-2-responsive or tetramer+ sorted cells. Exclusive to the recovered cohort were some 2,300 TCR clusters, 30 to 40 of them with low generation probability. Patients with COVID-19 reportedly showed strongly skewed T cell receptor beta variable and joining gene usage. Early severe-case samples and blood from mildly ill patients during symptoms were in short supply.

TRB was amplified from about 250-500 ng of blood genomic DNA. Multiplex PCR with BIOMED2 TRB-A/B primer pools amplified TRB rearrangements. One entry per CDR3 protein results from TCRdb running MiXCR on the multiplex PCR reads. The table records around 7,700 distinct CDR3 sequences, around 32% of them present only once. This clonotype is medium-sized (0.01 to 0.1%) by share. Its target is unknown. The germline gives CDR1 LNHDA, CDR2 SQIVND (reference sequence). Trimming pared 1 base from V and 5 bases from J, leaving 13 bases between. This CDR3 has 15 residues. The sequenced material came from blood. The chain combines TRBV19 with TRBJ2-3; D is possibly TRBD2 (5 bases). This TCR derives from a human donor who had recovered from COVID-19. This CDR3 reads CASSIGGLKGDTQYF. CDR3 sequence (DNA): TGTGCCAGTAGTATAGGTGGACTCAAAGGAGATACGCAGTATTTT.